These T cell receptor beta chains were read from a single sample in a study of OX40 agonist ivuxolimab in advanced cancers. Repertoires were generated with immunoSEQ multiplex PCR, while TCRdb's copy carries only in-frame clones and drops some. Of tens of thousands of clones in the sample, approximately 83% are singletons; the top ten hold more than 1.4%. Material: CD4+ or CD8+ T cells sorted from blood, obtained in a trial of the OX40 agonist ivuxolimab. All receptors derive from an adult with an advanced solid tumor such as melanoma, head and neck, liver or kidney cancer. Each CDR3 is given with its conserved first and last residue. D genes are given only for firm matches. Rows may omit the clone size; those that give it use once, few, many or a size class.

D	V	size	J	CDR3	DNA
TRBD1	TRBV7-7	NA	TRBJ2-7	CASSPGQGLRYEQYF	TGTGCCAGCAGCCCGGGACAGGGATTAAGGTACGAGCAGTACTTC
NA	TRBV5-1	NA	TRBJ1-1	CASSLSSGTTEAFF	TGCGCCAGCAGCTTGTCTTCCGGAACCACTGAAGCTTTCTTT
NA	TRBV10-3	NA	TRBJ1-2	CAISDGISGYTF	TGTGCCATCAGTGACGGGATTTCTGGCTACACCTTC
NA	TRBV19	NA	TRBJ1-2	CASSIQFRDPIGYTF	TGTGCCAGTAGTATTCAATTCCGGGACCCGATAGGCTACACCTTC
TRBD2	TRBV19	NA	TRBJ2-5	CASSGGRGETQYF	TGTGCCAGCAGCGGGGGGAGAGGGGAGACCCAGTACTTC
NA	TRBV4-2	once	TRBJ2-3	CASSQKAEMSDTQYF	TGTGCCAGCAGCCAAAAGGCGGAGATGTCGGATACGCAGTATTTT
TRBD2	TRBV7-2	NA	TRBJ2-1	CASSRSGGASYNEQFF	TGTGCCAGCAGCCGCAGCGGGGGGGCCTCCTACAATGAGCAGTTCTTC
NA	TRBV5-1	NA	TRBJ2-2	CASSFTQTGELFF	TGCGCCAGCAGCTTTACGCAGACCGGGGAGCTGTTTTTT
NA	TRBV4-1	few	TRBJ2-7	CASSLNRGHEQYF	TGCGCCAGCAGCCTGAATAGGGGCCACGAGCAGTACTTC
TRBD1	TRBV5-1	medium-sized	TRBJ2-5	CASSLGHRDSKTETQYF	TGCGCCAGCAGCTTGGGTCACCGGGACAGTAAGACGGAGACCCAGTACTTC
NA	TRBV14	NA	TRBJ2-1	CASSRSGTAIYNEQFF	TGTGCCAGCAGCCGGTCGGGGACGGCGATCTACAATGAGCAGTTCTTC
NA	TRBV5-4	NA	TRBJ2-7	CASSQVGGTYEQYF	TGTGCCAGCAGCCAGGTCGGGGGAACCTACGAGCAGTACTTC
TRBD2	TRBV5-4	NA	TRBJ2-3	CASSSGGGTDTQYF	TGTGCCAGCAGCTCGGGGGGGGGTACAGATACGCAGTATTTT
TRBD1	TRBV7-2	NA	TRBJ1-4	CASRPGGFNEKLFF	TGTGCCAGCAGGCCAGGGGGGTTTAATGAAAAACTGTTTTTT
TRBD1	TRBV5-4	NA	TRBJ2-5	CASSSPGQGPRQETQYF	TGTGCCAGCAGCTCACCCGGACAGGGGCCGCGCCAAGAGACCCAGTACTTC
NA	TRBV7-7	NA	TRBJ2-2	CASSPGRRELFF	TGTGCCAGCAGCCCCGGCCGAAGGGAGCTGTTTTTT
TRBD1	TRBV29-1	NA	TRBJ2-4	CSANRGNIQYF	TGCAGCGCTAACAGGGGAAACATTCAGTACTTC
NA	TRBV6-5	few	TRBJ2-6	CASSYGGSTGANVLTF	TGTGCCAGCAGTTATGGGGGGAGCACTGGGGCCAACGTCCTGACTTTC